The clone carrying this T cell receptor beta chain was observed a few times. CDR3 size: 14 residues. V gave up 4 bases and J gave up 4 bases; unmatched junction bases: 3. The V gene's germline CDR1 is LNHDA and CDR2 SQIVND (reference sequence). This sample is part of a study of identical twins. TCRdb passed the 5' RACE reads through MiXCR, listing each CDR3 protein once. The table has 700,000 or so distinct CDR3 sequences, 21% seen once. Separately, the same data were catalogued under a study of T cells expressing NK-cell markers.

The sequenced sample was PBMCs. The TCR was taken from a woman under 30 in good health. The J gene is TRBJ2-3, the V gene TRBV19; 9 bases match TRBD1. CDR3 sequence: CASSRDRAADTQYF. In DNA form, the CDR3 reads TGTGCCAGTAGTAGGGACAGGGCAGCAGATACGCAGTATTTT.